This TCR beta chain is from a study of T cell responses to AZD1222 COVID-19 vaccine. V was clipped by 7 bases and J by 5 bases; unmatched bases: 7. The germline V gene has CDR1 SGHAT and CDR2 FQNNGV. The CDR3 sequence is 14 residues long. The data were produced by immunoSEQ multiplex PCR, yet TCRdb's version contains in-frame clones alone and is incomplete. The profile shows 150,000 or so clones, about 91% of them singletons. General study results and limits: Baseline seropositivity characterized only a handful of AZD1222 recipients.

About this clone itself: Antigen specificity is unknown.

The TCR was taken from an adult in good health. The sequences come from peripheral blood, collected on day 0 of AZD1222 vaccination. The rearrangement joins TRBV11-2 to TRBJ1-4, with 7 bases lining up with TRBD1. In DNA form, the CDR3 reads TGTGCCAGCACCCCACGGACAGGAAATGAAAAACTGTTTTTT. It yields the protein CASTPRTGNEKLFF.